Below are 20 T cell receptor beta chains sequenced from a single sample in a study of cytomegalovirus exposure and HLA in healthy donors. Clones were sequenced by immunoSEQ multiplex PCR, and TCRdb holds only the in-frame ones, with some missing. This table holds 120,000 to 150,000 clones, roughly 87% found once. The specimen sequenced was PBMCs. Receptors were obtained from a man aged 18 to 29 in good health and CMV-seropositive.

The V and J genes are TRBV19 and TRBJ1-5; 7 bases map to TRBD1. CDR1 and CDR2 (germline): LNHDA, SQIVND (reference sequence). The CDR3 has 13 residues. V was pared by 5 bases and J by 7 bases, with 5 bases of the junction left unmatched. CDR3 nucleotide sequence: TGTGCCAGTAGTGCAAGAGGGGGCCAGCCCCAGCATTTT. Encoded protein: CASSARGGQPQHF.

The CDR3 nucleotides read TGTGCCAGCAGTCCGACAGGGAACAATGAGCAGTTCTTC. This codes for CASSPTGNNEQFF. The rearrangement uses TRBV27 and TRBJ2-1; 7 bases align to TRBD1. Germline-derived CDR1 and CDR2 are MNHEY and SMNVEV (reference sequence). CDR3 size: 13 residues. After removal of 5 bases from V and 5 bases from J, the junction contained 3 bases not matched to a gene.

V usage is TRBV19 and J usage is TRBJ2-1; 10 nucleotides agree with TRBD2. Germline values: CDR1 LNHDA, CDR2 SQIVND (reference sequence). This CDR3 region has 16 residues. Trimming took 5 bases from V and 5 from J; bases not matched to a gene: 9. In DNA, the CDR3 is TGTGCCAGTAGTCAGGCTAGCGGGAGAGTCAACAATGAGCAGTTCTTC. It codes for CASSQASGRVNNEQFF.

J is TRBJ1-6 and V is TRBV30; 7 bases align to TRBD1. Germline trimming cut 1 base from V and 0 bases from J; bases unmatched to any gene: 6. From germline, CDR1 is GTSNPN and CDR2 SVGIG (reference sequence). The CDR3 runs 17 residues. CDR3 in amino acids: CAWSANRDSSYNSPLHF. The CDR3 DNA reads TGTGCCTGGAGTGCCAACAGGGACAGCTCCTATAATTCACCCCTCCACTTT.

This chain joins TRBV5-4 and TRBJ2-7, with TRBD1 as a possible D gene (5 bases). This CDR3 contains 13 residues. Germline V gives CDR1 SGHNT, CDR2 YYREEE (reference sequence). V was clipped by 5 bases and J by 5 bases, with 14 bases between them. In nucleotides, the CDR3 is TGTGCCAGCAGAGCAAACCAGGGTCACGAGCAGTACTTC. Its translation: CASRANQGHEQYF. The full variable domain, its missing parts supplied by reference TRBV5-4 and TRBJ2-7, is ETGVTQSPTHLIKTRGQQVTLRCSSQSGHNTVSWYQQALGQGPQFIFQYYREEENGRGNFPPRFSGLQFPNYSSELNVNALELDDSALYLCASRANQGHEQYFGPGTRLTVT.

The chain is built from TRBV5-4 and TRBJ2-7; 8 bases match TRBD1. Per the germline V gene, CDR1 is SGHNT and CDR2 is YYREEE (reference sequence). This CDR3 spans 15 amino acids. The J segment lost 5 bases and the V segment lost 2 bases, leaving 9 bases of the junction unmatched. The CDR3 DNA is TGTGCCAGCAGCTTTACCCCCGGACAGGGAGACGAGCAGTACTTC. Its protein is CASSFTPGQGDEQYF.

This sequence joins TRBV11-2 and TRBJ2-1; D is unclear. This CDR3 spans 12 amino acids. Germline V gene data show CDR1 as SGHAT and CDR2 as FQNNGV. Deletions cut 5 bases from V and 10 bases from J, with 12 bases between. CDR3 protein: CASSHDFNEQFF. CDR3 coding DNA: TGTGCCAGCAGCCACGACTTTAACGAGCAGTTCTTC.

V is TRBV27 and J is TRBJ1-4; 8 nucleotides agree with TRBD1. This CDR3 is built from 13 residues. Trimming removed 4 bases from V and 10 bases from J; junction bases left unmatched: 5. Germline loops: CDR1 MNHEY, CDR2 SMNVEV (reference sequence). The CDR3: CASSSQGGGKLFF. The CDR3 nucleotides are TGTGCCAGCAGTTCACAGGGGGGGGGAAAACTGTTTTTT.

The chain uses TRBV30 and TRBJ1-1; D possibly corresponds to TRBD1 (6 bases). Germline CDR1 and CDR2: GTSNPN and SVGIG (reference sequence). V lost 1 base, J lost 5 bases, and 14 bases lay in between. The length of the CDR3 is 14 residues. Here the CDR3 reads CAWSDQGLGTEAFF. The CDR3 DNA follows: TGTGCCTGGAGTGATCAGGGGCTGGGGACTGAAGCTTTCTTT.

In nucleotides, the CDR3 is TGTGCCAGCAGTTTACGCTTTCAGGGGATTAATGAAAAACTGTTTTTT. Its translation: CASSLRFQGINEKLFF. The gene calls are TRBV27 and TRBJ1-4, with D possibly being TRBD1 (6 bases). CDR1 and CDR2 (germline): MNHEY, SMNVEV (reference sequence). The CDR3 length is 16 residues. The germline V and J ends were trimmed by 2 bases and 4 bases, with 14 bases remaining between them.

The chain has TRBV5-1 and TRBJ2-1; D unresolved. Between the trimmed V and J ends, which lost 0 bases and 0 bases, there was a span of 10 bases. Looked up from germline, CDR1 is SGHRS and CDR2 is YFSETQ. CDR3 length equals 16 residues. The CDR3 here is CASSLAKLSSYNEQFF. The CDR3 DNA sequence: TGCGCCAGCAGCTTGGCTAAGTTAAGCTCCTACAATGAGCAGTTCTTC.

The chain joins TRBV5-4 to TRBJ2-3; D is uncertain. In germline, CDR1 is SGHNT, CDR2 YYREEE (reference sequence). Trimming shortened V by 7 bases and J by 2 bases, and 11 bases separated the two germline ends. The CDR3 consists of 13 residues. The CDR3 bases are TGTGCCAGCTTAGATGGGCCCACAGATACGCAGTATTTT. The encoded protein is CASLDGPTDTQYF.

In its sample, this clone was seen a few times. CDR3 DNA sequence: TGTGCCAGTACTGGCCCGGGAGGGGCCTACGAGCAGTACTTC. It translates to CASTGPGGAYEQYF. This chain links TRBV28 with TRBJ2-7; 8 nucleotides line up with TRBD2. V shed 9 bases and J 2 bases; nucleotides not matched to a gene: 9. Germline CDR1 and CDR2: MDHEN and SYDVKM. CDR3 size: 14 residues.

This chain's CDR3 is CASSPGWTGTSPLHF. DNA for the CDR3: TGCGCCAGCAGCCCTGGCTGGACAGGAACCTCACCCCTCCACTTT. The V and J genes are TRBV5-1 and TRBJ1-6; 7 positions agree with TRBD1. The CDR3 has 15 amino acids. Trimming at V came to 4 bases and at J to 10 bases, leaving 11 bases not matched to a gene. Germline V gene sequence: CDR1 SGHRS, CDR2 YFSETQ.

This clone came up once. The chain couples TRBV6-1 to TRBJ1-2; no firm D call. Germline V CDR1 and CDR2: MNHNS, SASEGT. The CDR3 contains 10 residues. Deletions cut 5 bases from V and 4 bases from J, with 2 bases between. Written as DNA, the CDR3 is TGTGCCAGCAGTCGCTATGGCTACACCTTC. Protein sequence: CASSRYGYTF.

V and J are TRBV6-4 and TRBJ1-5, with D possibly TRBD1 on 5 matching bases. V lost 5 bases to trimming and J lost 8 bases, with 16 bases between them. The CDR3 has 14 amino acids. CDR1 is MRHNA, CDR2 SNTAGT, per germline. CDR3 region: CASSPLSGVEPQHF. The CDR3 DNA is TGTGCCAGCAGTCCACTCTCGGGGGTAGAGCCCCAGCATTTT.

This clone was counted only a few times. V usage is TRBV7-2 and J usage is TRBJ1-5; a weak D match, TRBD1 (6 bases). V gave up 2 bases and J gave up 4 bases, with 12 bases separating them. This CDR3 region has 15 residues. Germline V gene sequence: CDR1 SGHTA, CDR2 FQGNSA. CDR3 in amino acids: CASSLLQGGNQPQHF. DNA of the CDR3: TGTGCCAGCAGCTTATTACAGGGTGGGAATCAGCCCCAGCATTTT.

This clone was observed a single time. A junction end diverges from the germline sequence, so it may reflect a read error. V usage is TRBV7-6 and J usage is TRBJ2-7; D is perhaps TRBD1 (6 bases). CDR1 and CDR2 (germline): SGHVS, FNYEAQ. This CDR3 contains 15 residues. CDR3 in amino acids: CASSLGTGLGSEQYF. The CDR3 nucleotides read TGTGCCAGCAGTTTAGGAACAGGGCTGGGATCCGAGCAGTACTTC.

The V gene is TRBV14, the J gene TRBJ2-1; 12 bases are shared with TRBD2. V gave up 3 bases and J gave up 8 bases; unmatched junction bases: 11. The CDR3 is 17 amino acids. Germline V gene sequence: CDR1 SGHDN, CDR2 FVKESK. CDR3: CASSHKPTSGSVDEQFF. CDR3 coding DNA: TGTGCCAGCAGCCATAAACCGACTAGCGGGAGTGTAGATGAGCAGTTCTTC.

The chain uses TRBV2 and TRBJ1-2; no definite D call. This CDR3 comprises 12 residues. The V end lost 9 bases, the J end lost 5 bases, and 13 bases lay between the germline ends. Germline CDR1 SNHLY, CDR2 FYNNEI. In nucleotides, the CDR3 is TGTGCCAGTAGGGAGGGCGTTTATGGCTACACCTTC. Translation: CASREGVYGYTF. The full variable domain, with the rest looked up from reference TRBV2 and TRBJ1-2, is EPEVTQTPSHQVTQMGQEVILRCVPISNHLYFYWYRQILGQKVEFLVSFYNNEISEKSEIFDDQFSVERPDGSNFTLKIRSTKLEDSAMYFCASREGVYGYTFGSGTRLTVV.